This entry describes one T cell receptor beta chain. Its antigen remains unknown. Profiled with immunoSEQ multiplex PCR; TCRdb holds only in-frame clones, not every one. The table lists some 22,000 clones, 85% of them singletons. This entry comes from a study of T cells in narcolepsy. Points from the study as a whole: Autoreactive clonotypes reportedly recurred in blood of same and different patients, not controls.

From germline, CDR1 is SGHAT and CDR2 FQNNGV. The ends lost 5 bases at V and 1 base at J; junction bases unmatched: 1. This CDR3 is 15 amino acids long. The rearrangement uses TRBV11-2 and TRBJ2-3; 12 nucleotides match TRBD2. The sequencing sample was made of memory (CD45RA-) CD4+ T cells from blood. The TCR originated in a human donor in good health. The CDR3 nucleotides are TGTGCCAGCAGCCGACTAGCGGGAGGCACAGATACGCAGTATTTT. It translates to CASSRLAGGTDTQYF.